The 27 T cell receptor beta chains listed next were all sequenced from one sample in a study of OX40 agonist ivuxolimab in advanced cancers. Method: immunoSEQ multiplex PCR; TCRdb's copy keeps in-frame clones and lacks some. The data show about 32,000 clones, less than 90% seen once. The source material was CD4+ or CD8+ T cells sorted from blood, sampled in a trial of the OX40 agonist ivuxolimab. Every receptor here comes from an adult with an advanced solid tumor such as melanoma, head and neck, liver or kidney cancer.

The chain couples TRBV11-2 to TRBJ2-7, with D perhaps being TRBD1 or TRBD2 (6 bases each). Germline-derived CDR1 and CDR2 are SGHAT and FQNNGV. There are 15 residues in the CDR3. V lost 5 bases and J 4 bases, leaving 18 bases between the germline ends. The CDR3 DNA is TGTGCCAGCAGCAGAGGGGGGCCAGAAGGGTACGAGCAGTACTTC. Protein product: CASSRGGPEGYEQYF.

The chain uses TRBV7-9 and TRBJ2-5; no firm D call. CDR3 length: 14 residues. Germline lookup yields CDR1 SEHNR and CDR2 FQNEAQ (reference sequence). V was cut by 5 bases and J by 1 base, with 11 bases left in between. CDR3 in DNA: TGTGCCAGCAGCCCCACACTTACCCAAGAGACCCAGTACTTC. This sequence encodes CASSPTLTQETQYF.

This chain connects TRBV5-1 to TRBJ1-1, with TRBD1 matching over 7 bases. V was clipped by 0 bases and J by 1 base; unmatched bases: 0. This CDR3 comprises 14 residues. The germline CDR1 and CDR2 sequences are SGHRS and YFSETQ. The CDR3 here is CASSLGTGNTEAFF. CDR3 bases: TGCGCCAGCAGCTTGGGGACAGGGAACACTGAAGCTTTCTTT.

Comment on this clone: Mismatch with germline at one junction end may stem from a read error. Distinct nucleotide sequences in the sample also encode this CDR3. The chain employs TRBV4-1 and TRBJ1-1; D gene ambiguous. The germline V gene has CDR1 MGHRA and CDR2 YSYEKL. The CDR3 is 14 amino acids. The CDR3 nucleotides are TGCGCTAGCAGCCAAGAGGATGGGAACACTGAAGCTTTCTTT. It translates to CASSQEDGNTEAFF.

The chain uses TRBV19 and TRBJ1-6; D is possibly TRBD1 (5 bases). This CDR3 has 12 amino acids. Germline CDR1 is LNHDA and CDR2 is SQIVND (reference sequence). Trimming took off 3 bases at V and 16 bases at J, with 13 bases between the two ends. Written as DNA, the CDR3 is TGTGCCAGTAGTATCGGGCAGGGAGGTCTCCACTTT. Amino acids: CASSIGQGGLHF.

The chain uses TRBV28 and TRBJ1-2; D is possibly TRBD1 (5 bases). This CDR3 spans 14 amino acids. CDR1 is MDHEN and CDR2 is SYDVKM in the germline V gene. V lost 6 bases, J lost 5 bases, and 16 bases lay in between. The DNA for the CDR3 is TGTGCCAGCAGCCCCAGGGAGCTTCTGTATGGCTACACCTTC. It yields the protein CASSPRELLYGYTF.

In this sample, this clone turned up once. The rearrangement joins TRBV4-1 to TRBJ1-2; tentative D call: TRBD1 (5 bases). V was clipped by 0 bases and J by 1 base, with 9 bases between them. CDR1 is MGHRA, CDR2 YSYEKL, per germline. The CDR3 contains 15 residues. The DNA for the CDR3 is TGCGCCAGCAGCCAAGAACAGGAGCTTAACTATGGCTACACCTTC. Its protein product is CASSQEQELNYGYTF.

V and J are TRBV9 and TRBJ2-2; D remains unclear. V lost 4 bases, J lost 0 bases, and 1 base lay in between. CDR1 is SGDLS and CDR2 is YYNGEE in the germline V gene. This CDR3 has 12 residues. The CDR3 DNA sequence: TGTGCCAGCAGCTCGAACACCGGGGAGCTGTTTTTT. This translates into CASSSNTGELFF. The variable domain in full, with the rest retrieved from reference TRBV9 and TRBJ2-2, is DSGVTQTPKHLITATGQRVTLRCSPRSGDLSVYWYQQSLDQGLQFLIQYYNGEERAKGNILERFSAQQFPDLHSELNLSSLELGDSALYFCASSSNTGELFFGEGSRLTVL.

This chain uses TRBV27 with TRBJ2-1; 10 bases agree with TRBD2. The length of the CDR3 is 14 residues. Trimming at V came to 6 bases and at J to 7 bases, leaving 6 bases not matched to a gene. Germline CDR1 MNHEY, CDR2 SMNVEV (reference sequence). DNA for the CDR3: TGTGCCAGCAGGATAGCGGGAGGATGGAATGAGCAGTTCTTC. As protein: CASRIAGGWNEQFF.

This clone was recorded only once. The chain links TRBV7-9 to TRBJ2-5; 8 bases agree with TRBD1. Unmatched junction bases numbered 6, after V lost 1 base and J lost 5 bases. Looked up from germline, CDR1 is SEHNR and CDR2 is FQNEAQ (reference sequence). The CDR3 totals 15 residues. CDR3 nucleotides: TGTGCCAGCAGCTTAGTCAGGGGGCTGGGGGAGACCCAGTACTTC. Translating it yields CASSLVRGLGETQYF. The whole variable domain, filled in from reference TRBV7-9 and TRBJ2-5, reads DTGVSQNPRHKITKRGQNVTFRCDPISEHNRLYWYRQTLGQGPEFLTYFQNEAQLEKSRLLSDRFSAERPKGSFSTLEIQRTEQGDSAMYLCASSLVRGLGETQYFGPGTRLLVL.

This chain links TRBV10-3 with TRBJ2-7, with 14 bases identical to TRBD2. The V gene end was trimmed by 3 bases and the J gene end by 7 bases; junction bases not matched to a gene: 8. Germline assignment: CDR1 ENHRY and CDR2 SYGVKD. CDR3 length: 16 residues. CDR3 DNA sequence: TGTGCCATCAGTGACTTGGGGACTAGCGGGGGAAGTGAGCAGTACTTC. Its protein product is CAISDLGTSGGSEQYF.

CDR3 DNA sequence: TGTGCCAGCAGTCCTGACGGAACCTACGAGCAGTACTTC. Translation: CASSPDGTYEQYF. The J gene is TRBJ2-7, the V gene TRBV27, with no clear D. Per germline, CDR1 MNHEY and CDR2 SMNVEV (reference sequence). The CDR3 loop spans 13 amino acids. With 5 bases removed from V and 2 bases from J, the gap between germline ends came to 10 bases.

The chain combines TRBV15 with TRBJ2-2, with D perhaps matching TRBD2 (6 bases). Looked up from germline, CDR1 is LNHNV and CDR2 is YYDKDF (reference sequence). The CDR3 runs to 16 residues. V dropped 3 bases and J dropped 5 bases, with 16 bases sitting between them. The CDR3 region has the DNA TGTGCCACCAGCAGCCGGGAGAAGGAACTTACCGGGGAGCTGTTTTTT. It yields the protein CATSSREKELTGELFF. The whole variable domain, remainder taken from reference TRBV15 and TRBJ2-2, is DAMVIQNPRYQVTQFGKPVTLSCSQTLNHNVMYWYQQKSSQAPKLLFHYYDKDFNNEADTPDNFQSRRPNTSFCFLDIRSPGLGDTAMYLCATSSREKELTGELFFGEGSRLTVL.

CDR3 DNA sequence: TGTGCCAGCAGCGTAACTAGCGGGAACTACGAGCAGTACTTC. Translation: CASSVTSGNYEQYF. This sequence joins TRBV9 and TRBJ2-7, with 10 positions matching TRBD2. Trimming took 1 base from V and 3 from J; bases not matched to a gene: 1. The CDR3 contains 14 residues. CDR1 SGDLS and CDR2 YYNGEE come from the germline V gene.

This clone was detected only once. The chain employs TRBV30 and TRBJ2-1; perhaps TRBD1 as D (6 bases). The CDR3 runs to 13 residues. V lost 1 base, J lost 7 bases, and 11 bases lay in between. In germline, CDR1 is GTSNPN, CDR2 SVGIG (reference sequence). The CDR3 DNA sequence: TGTGCCTGGAGTGCAGGGGACCCAAATGAGCAGTTCTTC. This codes for CAWSAGDPNEQFF. Based on the CDR3 plus reference TRBV30 and TRBJ2-1, the full variable domain is SQTIHQWPATLVQPVGSPLSLECTVEGTSNPNLYWYRQAAGRGLQLLFYSVGIGQISSEVPQNLSASRPQDRQFILSSKKLLLSDSGFYLCAWSAGDPNEQFFGPGTRLTVL.

The gene calls are TRBV5-8 and TRBJ2-7; D call uncertain. This CDR3 region has 13 residues. Deletions cut 2 bases from V and 1 base from J, with 7 bases between. Looked up from germline, CDR1 is SGHTS and CDR2 is YDEGEE. CDR3 residues: CASSLDTSYEQYF. For the CDR3, the DNA is TGTGCCAGCAGCTTAGACACGTCCTACGAGCAGTACTTC.

The table lists this clone with a few counts. V usage is TRBV5-1 and J usage is TRBJ1-2; D is ambiguous. The CDR3 has 12 amino acids. Trimming cost V 1 base and J 4 bases, with 5 bases left between them. Looked up from germline, CDR1 is SGHRS and CDR2 is YFSETQ. The CDR3 loop reads CASSLYGYGYTF. DNA for the CDR3: TGCGCCAGCAGCTTGTACGGCTATGGCTACACCTTC.

The V gene is TRBV7-2, the J gene TRBJ2-7; weak D call: TRBD2 (5 bases). V shed 0 bases and J shed 9 bases, with 12 bases lying between them. CDR1 and CDR2 from the germline V gene are SGHTA and FQGNSA. The CDR3 is 13 amino acids. CDR3 bases: TGTGCCAGCAGCTTAGCCCCCGGGAATGGGCAGTACTTC. Translation gives CASSLAPGNGQYF.

This chain links TRBV5-6 with TRBJ1-4; D is ambiguous. CDR3 size: 15 residues. Germline-derived CDR1 and CDR2 are SGHDT and YYEEEE. Trimming pared 0 bases from V and 8 bases from J, leaving 14 bases between. The CDR3 sequence is CASSLASLEKEKLFF. DNA for the CDR3: TGTGCCAGCAGCTTGGCAAGCCTTGAAAAGGAAAAACTGTTTTTT.

V usage is TRBV27 and J usage is TRBJ2-7; TRBD2 might be the D (5 bases). The CDR3 totals 15 residues. Germline loops: CDR1 MNHEY, CDR2 SMNVEV (reference sequence). V shed 6 bases and J shed 1 base, with 16 bases lying between them. The CDR3 DNA reads TGTGCCAGCAGACTAGACCCTCTGGATTCCTACGAGCAGTACTTC. This codes for CASRLDPLDSYEQYF.

The chain uses TRBV7-9 and TRBJ2-4; D possibly uses TRBD1 or TRBD2 (6 bases each). CDR3 length: 16 amino acids. Looked up from germline, CDR1 is SEHNR and CDR2 is FQNEAQ (reference sequence). V lost 1 base and J 7 bases, leaving 17 bases between the germline ends. CDR3 protein: CASSLVGGGPRNIQYF. The CDR3 DNA reads TGTGCCAGCAGCTTAGTAGGAGGGGGGCCACGTAACATTCAGTACTTC.

V usage is TRBV29-1 and J usage is TRBJ2-1; TRBD2 aligns across 10 bases. J was trimmed by 5 bases and V by 1 base; bases with no gene match: 8. The germline V gene encodes CDR1 SQVTM and CDR2 ANQGSEA. The CDR3 is 16 amino acids. The CDR3 sequence: CSVEGILGLADNEQFF. CDR3 coding DNA: TGCAGCGTTGAAGGGATCCTTGGACTAGCGGACAATGAGCAGTTCTTC.

The chain joins TRBV7-9 to TRBJ2-1, with D possibly matching TRBD1 (6 bases). Trimming stripped 5 bases from V and 2 bases from J, with 19 bases between. This CDR3 is 17 amino acids long. Germline CDR1 is SEHNR and CDR2 is FQNEAQ (reference sequence). The CDR3 here is CASSPGASVPTYNEQFF. Here the CDR3 DNA reads TGTGCCAGCAGCCCAGGGGCCAGCGTCCCGACCTACAATGAGCAGTTCTTC.

The genes are TRBV10-1 and TRBJ1-4, with D possibly matching TRBD1 (5 bases). V lost 6 bases and J lost 1, with 18 bases in between. The germline gives CDR1 WNHNN, CDR2 SYGVQD (reference sequence). The CDR3 contains 17 residues. The CDR3 nucleotides read TGCGCCAGCAGGGCGGGGGGGGTTATGAAAACTAATGAAAAACTGTTTTTT. It is translated as CASRAGGVMKTNEKLFF.

Only one count was recorded for this clone. The rearrangement links TRBV29-1 to TRBJ2-3; 11 bases match TRBD2. Germline loops: CDR1 SQVTM, CDR2 ANQGSEA. The CDR3 length is 14 residues. The V and J ends lost 3 bases and 2 bases, in that order; junction bases with no gene match: 1. The CDR3 here is CSVDSGGATDTQYF. The CDR3 nucleotides read TGCAGCGTTGATAGCGGGGGGGCCACAGATACGCAGTATTTT.

This rearrangement joins TRBV2 to TRBJ2-7; possibly TRBD1 for D (5 bases). In germline, CDR1 is SNHLY, CDR2 FYNNEI. The CDR3 totals 14 residues. Trimming took 6 bases from V and 1 from J, leaving 13 bases between them. The DNA for the CDR3 is TGTGCCAGCAGGGACCCCAGGGTTTCCTACGAGCAGTACTTC. As protein: CASRDPRVSYEQYF. The full variable domain, its missing parts supplied by reference TRBV2 and TRBJ2-7, is EPEVTQTPSHQVTQMGQEVILRCVPISNHLYFYWYRQILGQKVEFLVSFYNNEISEKSEIFDDQFSVERPDGSNFTLKIRSTKLEDSAMYFCASRDPRVSYEQYFGPGTRLTVT.

The chain is built from TRBV28 and TRBJ2-7; 7 bases agree with TRBD2. The trim removed 6 bases at V and 3 bases at J, leaving 5 bases unmatched. CDR1 and CDR2 from the germline V gene are MDHEN and SYDVKM. This CDR3 comprises 13 residues. The CDR3 here is CASRDGGVYEQYF. DNA for the CDR3: TGTGCCAGCAGGGATGGGGGGGTCTACGAGCAGTACTTC. Full variable domain (missing parts from reference TRBV28 and TRBJ2-7): DVKVTQSSRYLVKRTGEKVFLECVQDMDHENMFWYRQDPGLGLRLIYFSYDVKMKEKGDIPEGYSVSREKKERFSLILESASTNQTSMYLCASRDGGVYEQYFGPGTRLTVT.